This TCR beta chain was recorded in a study of T cell responses to AZD1222 COVID-19 vaccine. On this clone itself: What it recognizes is unknown.

Findings of the study overall: In the spike-specific TCR repertoire, nearly half reportedly target unmutated variant regions. Increases in Spike-specific TCR breadth and depth were seen after two AZD1222 doses.

Libraries were prepared by immunoSEQ multiplex PCR; TCRdb keeps only in-frame clonotypes and omits some of them. Here the sample spans 78,000 or so clones, 70% to 90% being singletons. CDR3 length equals 15 residues. Per the germline V gene, CDR1 is MNHEY and CDR2 is SVGAGI. V was cut by 0 bases and J by 4 bases, with 7 bases left in between. This chain links TRBV6-5 with TRBJ2-6; D call uncertain. The input for sequencing was peripheral blood, taken on day 0 of AZD1222 vaccination. This receptor was identified in an adult in good health. CDR3 nucleotide sequence: TGTGCCAGCAGTTACTCGCCTGTAGGGGCCAACGTCCTGACTTTC. It is translated as CASSYSPVGANVLTF.